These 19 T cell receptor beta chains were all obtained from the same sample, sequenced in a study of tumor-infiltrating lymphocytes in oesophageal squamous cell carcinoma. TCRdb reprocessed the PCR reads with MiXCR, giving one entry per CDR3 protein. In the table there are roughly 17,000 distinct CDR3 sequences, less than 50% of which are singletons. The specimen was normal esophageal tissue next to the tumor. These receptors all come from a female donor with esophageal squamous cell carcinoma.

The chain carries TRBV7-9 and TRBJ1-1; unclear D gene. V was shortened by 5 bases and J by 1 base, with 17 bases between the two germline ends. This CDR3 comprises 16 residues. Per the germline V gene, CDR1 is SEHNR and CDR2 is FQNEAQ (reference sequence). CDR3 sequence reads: CASSPTNVRTNTEAFF. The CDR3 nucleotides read TGTGCCAGCAGCCCCACTAATGTTAGGACGAACACTGAAGCTTTCTTT.

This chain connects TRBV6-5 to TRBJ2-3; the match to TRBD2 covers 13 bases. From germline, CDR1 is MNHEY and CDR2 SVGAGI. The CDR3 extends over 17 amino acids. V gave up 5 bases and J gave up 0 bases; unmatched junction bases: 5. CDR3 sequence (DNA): TGTGCCAGCAGTGACGGGACTAGCGGGGCTAGCACAGATACGCAGTATTTT. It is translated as CASSDGTSGASTDTQYF.

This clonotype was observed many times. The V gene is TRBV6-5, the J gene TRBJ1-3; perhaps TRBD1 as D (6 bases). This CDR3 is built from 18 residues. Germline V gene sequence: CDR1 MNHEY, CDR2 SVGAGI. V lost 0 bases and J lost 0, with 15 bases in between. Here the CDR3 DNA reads TGTGCCAGCAGTTACTCGTTTGCCGGGGGCCTCTCTGGAAACACCATATATTTT. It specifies CASSYSFAGGLSGNTIYF.

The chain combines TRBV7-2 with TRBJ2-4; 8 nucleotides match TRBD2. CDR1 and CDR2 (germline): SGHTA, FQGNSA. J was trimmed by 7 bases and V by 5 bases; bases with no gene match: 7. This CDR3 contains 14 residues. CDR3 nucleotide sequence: TGTGCCAGCAGCCCAGCGGGAGTCGGGAACATTCAGTACTTC. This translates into CASSPAGVGNIQYF. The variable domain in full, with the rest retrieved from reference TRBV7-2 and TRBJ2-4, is GAGVSQSPSNKVTEKGKDVELRCDPISGHTALYWYRQSLGQGLEFLIYFQGNSAPDKSGLPSDRFSAERTGGSVSTLTIQRTQQEDSAVYLCASSPAGVGNIQYFGAGTRLSVL.

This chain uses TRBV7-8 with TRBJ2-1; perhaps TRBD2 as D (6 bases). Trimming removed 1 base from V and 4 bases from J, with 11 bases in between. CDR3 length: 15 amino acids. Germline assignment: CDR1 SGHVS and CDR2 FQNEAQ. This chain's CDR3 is CASSLDLGTYNEQFF. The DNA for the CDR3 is TGTGCCAGCAGCTTAGATCTGGGGACTTACAATGAGCAGTTCTTC.

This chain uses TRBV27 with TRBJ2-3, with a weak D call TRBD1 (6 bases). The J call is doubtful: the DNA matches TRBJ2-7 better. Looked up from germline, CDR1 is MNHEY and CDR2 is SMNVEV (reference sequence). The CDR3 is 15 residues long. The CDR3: CATSQLPGQNYEQYF. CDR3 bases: TGTGCCACCTCACAACTACCCGGACAGAACTACGAGCAGTACTTC.

CDR3 in amino acids: CASSLQGVSYEQYF. CDR3 sequence (DNA): TGTGCCAGCAGCTTACAGGGGGTCTCCTACGAGCAGTACTTC. The rearrangement links TRBV7-6 to TRBJ2-5; 7 bases agree with TRBD1. The assigned J gene may be wrong: the sequence end matches TRBJ2-7 better. The CDR3 loop spans 14 amino acids. The germline CDR1 and CDR2 sequences are SGHVS and FNYEAQ.

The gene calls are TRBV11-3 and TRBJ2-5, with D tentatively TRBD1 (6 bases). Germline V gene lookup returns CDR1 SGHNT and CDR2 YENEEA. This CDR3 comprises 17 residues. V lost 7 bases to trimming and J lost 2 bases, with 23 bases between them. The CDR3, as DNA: TGTGCCAGCACCATAAATAAACGACAGGTCATACAAGAGACCCAGTACTTC. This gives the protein CASTINKRQVIQETQYF.

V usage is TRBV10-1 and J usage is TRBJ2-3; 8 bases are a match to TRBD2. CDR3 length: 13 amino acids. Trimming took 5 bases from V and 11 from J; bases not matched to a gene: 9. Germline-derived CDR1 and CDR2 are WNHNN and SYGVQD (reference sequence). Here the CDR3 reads CASSRSGISEQYF. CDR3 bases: TGCGCCAGCAGTCGTAGCGGGATTAGCGAGCAGTATTTT.

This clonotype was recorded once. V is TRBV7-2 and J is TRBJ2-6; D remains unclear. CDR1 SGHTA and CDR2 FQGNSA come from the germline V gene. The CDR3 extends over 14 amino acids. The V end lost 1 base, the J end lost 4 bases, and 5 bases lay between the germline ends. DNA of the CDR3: TGTGCCAGCAGCTTAGTTTCCGGGGCCAACGTCCTGACTTTC. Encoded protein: CASSLVSGANVLTF. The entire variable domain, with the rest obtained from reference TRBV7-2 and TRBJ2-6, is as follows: GAGVSQSPSNKVTEKGKDVELRCDPISGHTALYWYRQSLGQGLEFLIYFQGNSAPDKSGLPSDRFSAERTGGSVSTLTIQRTQQEDSAVYLCASSLVSGANVLTFGAGSRLTVL.

This chain's CDR3 is CASSQDPSSGQQYF. CDR3 nucleotide sequence: TGTGCCAGCAGCCAAGATCCTTCGTCGGGGCAGCAGTACTTC. The V and J genes are TRBV3-1 and TRBJ2-3; TRBD1 or TRBD2 may be the D gene (5 bases each). TRBJ2-7 matches the DNA end more closely, so the J call is doubtful. Per germline, CDR1 LGHDT and CDR2 YNNKEL (reference sequence). The length of the CDR3 is 14 residues.

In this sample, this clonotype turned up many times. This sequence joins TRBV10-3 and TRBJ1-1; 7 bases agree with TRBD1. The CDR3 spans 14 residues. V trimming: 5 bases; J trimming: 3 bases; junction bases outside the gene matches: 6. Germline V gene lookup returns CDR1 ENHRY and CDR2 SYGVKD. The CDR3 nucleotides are TGTGCCATCAGTCGACAGGGTTGGGACACTGAAGCTTTCTTT. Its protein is CAISRQGWDTEAFF.

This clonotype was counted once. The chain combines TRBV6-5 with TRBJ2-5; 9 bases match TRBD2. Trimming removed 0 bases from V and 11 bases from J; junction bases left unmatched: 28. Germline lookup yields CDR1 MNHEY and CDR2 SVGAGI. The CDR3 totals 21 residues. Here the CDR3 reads CASSYSKDGSGGTSSYNEQYF. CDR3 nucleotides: TGTGCCAGCAGTTACTCAAAGGATGGTAGCGGGGGAACGAGCTCCTACAATGAGCAGTACTTC.

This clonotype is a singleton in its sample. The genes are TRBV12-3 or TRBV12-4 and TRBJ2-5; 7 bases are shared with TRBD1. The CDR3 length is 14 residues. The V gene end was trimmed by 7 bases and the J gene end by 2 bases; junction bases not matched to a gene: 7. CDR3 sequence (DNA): TGTGCCAGCAACGAATGGGGACAGCAAGAGACCCAGTACTTC. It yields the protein CASNEWGQQETQYF.

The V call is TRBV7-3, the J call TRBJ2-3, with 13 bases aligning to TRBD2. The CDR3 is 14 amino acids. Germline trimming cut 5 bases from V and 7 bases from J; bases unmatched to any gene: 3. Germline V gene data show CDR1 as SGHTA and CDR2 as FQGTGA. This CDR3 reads CASSELAGGHTQYF. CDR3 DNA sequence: TGTGCCAGCAGCGAACTAGCGGGGGGGCATACGCAGTATTTT.

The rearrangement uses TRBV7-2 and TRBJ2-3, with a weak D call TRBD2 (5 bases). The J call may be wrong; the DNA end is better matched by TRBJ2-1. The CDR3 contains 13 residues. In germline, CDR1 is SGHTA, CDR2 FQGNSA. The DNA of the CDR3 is TGTGCCAGCAGCTCTACTAGAGACAATGAGCAGTTCTTC. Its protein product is CASSSTRDNEQFF.

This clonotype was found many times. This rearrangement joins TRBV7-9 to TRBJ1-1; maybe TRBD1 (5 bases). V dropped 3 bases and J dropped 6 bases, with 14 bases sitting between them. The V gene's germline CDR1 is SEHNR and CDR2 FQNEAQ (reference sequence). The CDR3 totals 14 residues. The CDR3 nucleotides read TGTGCCAGCAGCTTGGACGGGGCTATCCCTGAAGCTTTCTTT. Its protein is CASSLDGAIPEAFF.

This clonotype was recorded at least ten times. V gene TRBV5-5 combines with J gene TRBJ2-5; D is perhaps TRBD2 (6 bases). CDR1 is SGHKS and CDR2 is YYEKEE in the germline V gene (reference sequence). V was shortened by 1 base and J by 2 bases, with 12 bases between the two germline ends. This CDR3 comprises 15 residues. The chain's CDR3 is CASSLQGGTQETQYF. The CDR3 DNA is TGTGCCAGCAGCTTGCAGGGTGGGACTCAAGAGACCCAGTACTTC.

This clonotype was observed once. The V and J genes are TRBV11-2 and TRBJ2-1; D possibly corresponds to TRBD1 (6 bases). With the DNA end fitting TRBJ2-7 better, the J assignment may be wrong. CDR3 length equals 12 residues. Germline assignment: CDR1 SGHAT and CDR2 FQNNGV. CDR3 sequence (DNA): TGTGCCAGCAGCCCACGGACAGCCCTACAGTACTTC. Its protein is CASSPRTALQYF.